This entry features one TCR beta chain sequence. The antigen is not known. This sample is part of a study of post-analysis software for immune sequencing data. Overall study findings and caveats: In patients, 4 to 6 TRBV segments were more frequent than in controls, with TRBV5-6, TRBV5-1 and TRBV20-1 among them.

Germline values: CDR1 KGHDR, CDR2 SFDVKD. Trimming removed 4 bases at V and 3 bases at J, with 9 bases between. This CDR3 has 13 residues. The TCR beta cDNA libraries carried unique molecular identifiers. The yield from roughly 1 to 10 million T cells was roughly 0.5 million cDNA molecules in total. A single record per CDR3 protein comes from TCRdb applying MiXCR to the PCR reads. The table includes around 700,000 distinct CDR3 sequences, roughly three fifths detected once. The genes are TRBV24-1 and TRBJ2-7; D may be TRBD1 (6 bases). This TCR derives from a girl aged 2 to 10 with multiple sclerosis. Specimen: blood. CDR3 nucleotides: TGTGCCACCAGTGACCCGGACAGCTACGAGCAGTACTTC. Protein product: CATSDPDSYEQYF.